This TCR delta chain was observed in a study of gamma-delta T cells after stem cell transplantation (dated by TCRdb to about 2016). Receptor libraries were prepared by RT-PCR. For sequencing, an Illumina MiSeq was employed. TCRdb processed the public reads again with the CATT caller, after which rows with matching DNA were combined. For this sample the table gives roughly 1,300 delta-chain clones, of which around 30% were detected only once. Jointly, the top ten make up over 30% of the sample. As regards this clone: Its antigen remains undetermined. A read error is possible here, since a much larger clone lies one base away. Other DNA sequences from this sample encode an identical CDR3 as well.

V is shortened by 1 base, J by 5 bases, and the region joining them spans 19 bases. Reading the germline V gene gives CDR1 GEAIGNYY and CDR2 EKD. The CDR3, from cysteine to phenylalanine, totals 16 residues. The DNA shown is the 48-base CDR3, in frame from base 1. The sequence joins TRDV2 to TRDJ1; the D gene is not confidently resolved. The sequenced sample consisted of gamma-delta T cells. This TCR was sampled from a human donor. It is not recorded whose cells these are; they may come from a transplant donor. The bases are TGTGCCTGTGACACTGTCGGGACTCGTCGGGTAGATAAACTCATCTTT. It codes for CACDTVGTRRVDKLIF.